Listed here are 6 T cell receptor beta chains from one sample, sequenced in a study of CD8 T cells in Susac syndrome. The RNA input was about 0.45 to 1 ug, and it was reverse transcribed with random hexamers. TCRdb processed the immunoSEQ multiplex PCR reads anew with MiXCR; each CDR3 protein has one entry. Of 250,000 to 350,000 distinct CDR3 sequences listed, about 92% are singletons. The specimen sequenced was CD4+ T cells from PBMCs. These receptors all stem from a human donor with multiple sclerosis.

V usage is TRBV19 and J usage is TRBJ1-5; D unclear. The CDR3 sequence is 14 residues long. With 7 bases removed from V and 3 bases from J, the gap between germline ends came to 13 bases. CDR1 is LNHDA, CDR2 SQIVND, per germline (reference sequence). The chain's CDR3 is CASKWVGSNQPQHF. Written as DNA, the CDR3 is TGTGCCAGTAAATGGGTCGGCTCCAATCAGCCCCAGCATTTT.

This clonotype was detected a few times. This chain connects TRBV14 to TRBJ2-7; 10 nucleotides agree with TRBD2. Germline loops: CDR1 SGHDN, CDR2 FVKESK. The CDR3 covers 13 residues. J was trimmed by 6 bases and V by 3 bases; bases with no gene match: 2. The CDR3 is CASSQGLASEQYF. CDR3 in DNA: TGTGCCAGCAGCCAGGGACTAGCGAGCGAGCAGTACTTC.

The CDR3 spells CAGLSPEETQYF. CDR3 nucleotide sequence: TGTGCCGGATTGTCCCCCGAAGAGACCCAGTACTTC. The gene calls are TRBV27 and TRBJ2-5; D call uncertain. Deletions cut 11 bases from V and 3 bases from J, with 13 bases between. The V gene's germline CDR1 is MNHEY and CDR2 SMNVEV (reference sequence). This CDR3 is built from 12 residues.

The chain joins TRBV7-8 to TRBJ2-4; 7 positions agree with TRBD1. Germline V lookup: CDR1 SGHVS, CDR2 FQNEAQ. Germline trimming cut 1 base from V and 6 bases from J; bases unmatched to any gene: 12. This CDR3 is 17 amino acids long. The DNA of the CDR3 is TGTGCCAGCAGCTTAGTATGGATAGGGGGCTCGGCAAACATTCAGTACTTC. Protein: CASSLVWIGGSANIQYF.

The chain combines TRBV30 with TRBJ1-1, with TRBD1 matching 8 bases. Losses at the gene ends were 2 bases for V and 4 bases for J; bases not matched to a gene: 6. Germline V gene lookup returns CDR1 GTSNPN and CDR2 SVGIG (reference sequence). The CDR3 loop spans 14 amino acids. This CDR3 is CAWSLQTGGTEAFF. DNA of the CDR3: TGTGCCTGGAGTCTCCAAACAGGGGGCACTGAAGCTTTCTTT. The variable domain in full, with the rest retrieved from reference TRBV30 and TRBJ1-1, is SQTIHQWPATLVQPVGSPLSLECTVEGTSNPNLYWYRQAAGRGLQLLFYSVGIGQISSEVPQNLSASRPQDRQFILSSKKLLLSDSGFYLCAWSLQTGGTEAFFGQGTRLTVV.

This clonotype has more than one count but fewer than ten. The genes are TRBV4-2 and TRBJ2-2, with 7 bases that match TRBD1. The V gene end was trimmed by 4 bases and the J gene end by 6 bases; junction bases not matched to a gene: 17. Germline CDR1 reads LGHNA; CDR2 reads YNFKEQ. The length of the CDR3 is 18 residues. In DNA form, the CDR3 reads TGTGCCAGCAGCCGATCAAGACAGGGATCCCTAGGGTCCGGGGAGCTGTTTTTT. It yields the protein CASSRSRQGSLGSGELFF.